This record concerns one T cell receptor beta chain sequence. These data belong to a study of shared clonotypes between healthy human individuals. The protocol was immunoSEQ multiplex PCR, while the TCRdb copy is restricted to in-frame clones and leaves out a portion. This table holds roughly 1.4 million clones, roughly 98.5% found once. CDR3 length: 14 amino acids. Germline values: CDR1 SGHTA, CDR2 FQGNSA. The germline V and J ends were trimmed by 4 bases and 3 bases, with 9 bases remaining between them. The chain recombines TRBV7-2 with TRBJ2-2; maybe TRBD2 (5 bases). The source material was naive CD4+ T cells sorted from blood. This sample's subset: CD45RA+ positively selected. The TCR originated in a man aged 25 to 45 in good health. In DNA form, the CDR3 reads TGTGCCAGCAGCTGGGAGCGCGACACCGGGGAGCTGTTTTTT. Translation gives CASSWERDTGELFF.